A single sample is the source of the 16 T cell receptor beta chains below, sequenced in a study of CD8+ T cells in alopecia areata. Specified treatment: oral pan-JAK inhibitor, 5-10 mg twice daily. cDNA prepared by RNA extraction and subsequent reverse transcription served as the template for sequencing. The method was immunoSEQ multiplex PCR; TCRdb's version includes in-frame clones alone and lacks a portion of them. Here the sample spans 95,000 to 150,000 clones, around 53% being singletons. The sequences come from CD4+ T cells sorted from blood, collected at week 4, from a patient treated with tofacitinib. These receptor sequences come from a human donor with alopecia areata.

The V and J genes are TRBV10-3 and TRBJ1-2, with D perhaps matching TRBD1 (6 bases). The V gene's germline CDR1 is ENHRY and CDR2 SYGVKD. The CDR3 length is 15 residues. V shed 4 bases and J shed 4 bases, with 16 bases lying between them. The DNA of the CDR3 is TGTGCCATCAGTGGGGGTACAGGGATTCGCTATGGCTACACCTTC. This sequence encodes CAISGGTGIRYGYTF.

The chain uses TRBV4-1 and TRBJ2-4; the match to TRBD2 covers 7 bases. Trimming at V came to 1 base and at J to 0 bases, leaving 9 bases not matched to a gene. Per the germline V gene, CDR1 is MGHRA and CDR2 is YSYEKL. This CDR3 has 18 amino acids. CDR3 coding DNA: TGCGCCAGCAGCCAAGGAAGGCCAGCGGGACTAGCCAAAAACATTCAGTACTTC. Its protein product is CASSQGRPAGLAKNIQYF.

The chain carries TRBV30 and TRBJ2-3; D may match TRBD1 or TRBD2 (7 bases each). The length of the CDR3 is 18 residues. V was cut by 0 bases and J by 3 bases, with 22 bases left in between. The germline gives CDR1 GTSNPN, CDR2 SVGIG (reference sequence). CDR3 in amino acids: CAWSVSGRGRAGTDTQYF. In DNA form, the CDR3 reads TGTGCCTGGAGTGTGAGTGGCAGGGGGAGAGCGGGAACAGATACGCAGTATTTT.

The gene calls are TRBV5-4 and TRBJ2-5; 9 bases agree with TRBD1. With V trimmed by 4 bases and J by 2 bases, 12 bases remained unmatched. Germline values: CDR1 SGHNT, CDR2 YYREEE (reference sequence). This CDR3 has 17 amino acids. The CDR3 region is CASSPGTGRQFQETQYF. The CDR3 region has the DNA TGTGCCAGCAGCCCCGGGACAGGGCGTCAATTTCAAGAGACCCAGTACTTC. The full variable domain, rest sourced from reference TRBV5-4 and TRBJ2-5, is ETGVTQSPTHLIKTRGQQVTLRCSSQSGHNTVSWYQQALGQGPQFIFQYYREEENGRGNFPPRFSGLQFPNYSSELNVNALELDDSALYLCASSPGTGRQFQETQYFGPGTRLLVL.

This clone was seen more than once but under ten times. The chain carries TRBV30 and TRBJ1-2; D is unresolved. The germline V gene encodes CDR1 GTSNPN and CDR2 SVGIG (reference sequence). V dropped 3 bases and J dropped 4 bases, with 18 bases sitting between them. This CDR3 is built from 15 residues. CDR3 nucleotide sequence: TGTGCCTGGAGGGAGACATTCTATCTGTCCTATGGCTACACCTTC. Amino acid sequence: CAWRETFYLSYGYTF.

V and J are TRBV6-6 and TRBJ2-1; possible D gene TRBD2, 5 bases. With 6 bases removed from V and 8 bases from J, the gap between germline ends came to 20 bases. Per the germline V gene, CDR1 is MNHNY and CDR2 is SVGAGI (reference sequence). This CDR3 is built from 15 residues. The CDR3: CASRNRGLKSDEQFF. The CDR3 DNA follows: TGTGCCAGCAGAAACCGGGGATTAAAGAGCGATGAGCAGTTCTTC.

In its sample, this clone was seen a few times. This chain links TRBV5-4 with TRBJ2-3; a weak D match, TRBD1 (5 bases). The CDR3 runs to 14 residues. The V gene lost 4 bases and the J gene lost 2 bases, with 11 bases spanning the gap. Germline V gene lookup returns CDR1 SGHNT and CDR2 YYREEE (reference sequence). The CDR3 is CASSPTTDTDTQYF. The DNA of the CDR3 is TGTGCCAGCAGCCCTACGACAGACACAGATACGCAGTATTTT.

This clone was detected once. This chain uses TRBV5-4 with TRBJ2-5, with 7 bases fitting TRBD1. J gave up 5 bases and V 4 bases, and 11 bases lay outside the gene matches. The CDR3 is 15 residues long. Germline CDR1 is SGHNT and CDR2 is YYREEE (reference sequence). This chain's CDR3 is CASSHTGALEETQYF. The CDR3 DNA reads TGTGCCAGCAGCCATACAGGGGCCCTGGAGGAGACCCAGTACTTC.

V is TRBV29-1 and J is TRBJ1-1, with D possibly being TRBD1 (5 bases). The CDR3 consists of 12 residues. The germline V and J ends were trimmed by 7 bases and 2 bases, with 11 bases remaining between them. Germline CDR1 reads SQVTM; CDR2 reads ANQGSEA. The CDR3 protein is CSAQGFNTEAFF. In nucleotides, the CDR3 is TGCAGCGCCCAGGGATTCAACACTGAAGCTTTCTTT.

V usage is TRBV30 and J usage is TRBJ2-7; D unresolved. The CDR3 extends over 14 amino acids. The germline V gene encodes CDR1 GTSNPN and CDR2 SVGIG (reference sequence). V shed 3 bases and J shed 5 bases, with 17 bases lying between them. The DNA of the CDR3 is TGTGCCTGGAGCGTCGGGCCTCCGGTAGACGAGCAGTACTTC. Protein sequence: CAWSVGPPVDEQYF.

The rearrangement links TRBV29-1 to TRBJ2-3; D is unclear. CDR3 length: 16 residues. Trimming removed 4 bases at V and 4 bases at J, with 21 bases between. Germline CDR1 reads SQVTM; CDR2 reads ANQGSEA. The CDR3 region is CSVVGRPRKGADTQYF. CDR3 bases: TGCAGCGTTGTTGGTCGGCCCCGAAAGGGCGCAGATACGCAGTATTTT.

The CDR3 nucleotides read TGTGCCAGAGGGGAGGGCAATCAGCCCCAGCATTTT. As protein: CARGEGNQPQHF. This sequence joins TRBV9 and TRBJ1-5; possibly TRBD1 for D (5 bases). Germline CDR1 and CDR2: SGDLS and YYNGEE. Trimming stripped 8 bases from V and 2 bases from J, with 8 bases between. This CDR3 is 12 amino acids long.

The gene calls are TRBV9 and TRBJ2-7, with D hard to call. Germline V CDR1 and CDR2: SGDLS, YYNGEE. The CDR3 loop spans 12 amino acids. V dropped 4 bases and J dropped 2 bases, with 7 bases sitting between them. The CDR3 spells CASSTQPYEQYF. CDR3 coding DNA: TGTGCCAGCAGCACCCAACCCTACGAGCAGTACTTC.

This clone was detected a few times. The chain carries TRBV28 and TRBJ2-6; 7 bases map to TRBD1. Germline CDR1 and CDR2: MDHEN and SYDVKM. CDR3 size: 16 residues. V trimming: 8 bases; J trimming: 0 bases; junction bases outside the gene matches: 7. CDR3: CASGRQGPSGANVLTF. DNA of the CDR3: TGTGCCAGCGGACGACAGGGCCCCTCTGGGGCCAACGTCCTGACTTTC.

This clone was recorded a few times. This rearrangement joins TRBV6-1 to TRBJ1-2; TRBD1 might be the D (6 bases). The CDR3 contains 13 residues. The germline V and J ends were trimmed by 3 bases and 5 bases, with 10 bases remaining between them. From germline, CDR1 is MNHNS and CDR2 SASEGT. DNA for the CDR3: TGTGCCAGCAGTGAGGGGGCAGTTTATGGCTACACCTTC. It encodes CASSEGAVYGYTF.

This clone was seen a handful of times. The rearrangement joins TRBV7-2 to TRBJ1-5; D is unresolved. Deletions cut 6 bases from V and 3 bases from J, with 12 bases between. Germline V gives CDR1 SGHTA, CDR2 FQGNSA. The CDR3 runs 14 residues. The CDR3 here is CASSYLGVNQPQHF. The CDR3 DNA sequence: TGTGCCAGCAGTTATCTAGGCGTCAATCAGCCCCAGCATTTT.